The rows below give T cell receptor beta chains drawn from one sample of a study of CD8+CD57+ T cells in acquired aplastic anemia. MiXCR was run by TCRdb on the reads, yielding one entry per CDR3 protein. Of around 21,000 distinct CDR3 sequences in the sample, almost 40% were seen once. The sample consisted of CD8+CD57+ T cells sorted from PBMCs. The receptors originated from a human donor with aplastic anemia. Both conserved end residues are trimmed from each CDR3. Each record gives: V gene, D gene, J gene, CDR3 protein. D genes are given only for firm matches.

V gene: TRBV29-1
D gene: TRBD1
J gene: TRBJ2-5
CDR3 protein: SVFIRGPETQY

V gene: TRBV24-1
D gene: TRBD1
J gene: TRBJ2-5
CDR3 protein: ATSDFPNYDRVETQY

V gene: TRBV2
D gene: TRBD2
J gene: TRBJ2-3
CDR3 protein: ASSVSGSTNTQY

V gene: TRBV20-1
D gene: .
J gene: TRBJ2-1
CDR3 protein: SASEGLGYNEQF

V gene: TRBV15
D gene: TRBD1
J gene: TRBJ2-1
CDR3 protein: AIRKYRSGQGLNEQF

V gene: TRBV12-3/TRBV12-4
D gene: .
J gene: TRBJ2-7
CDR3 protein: ASSSGEPGYEQY

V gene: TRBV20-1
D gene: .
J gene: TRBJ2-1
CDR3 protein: SARPYVYVSEQF

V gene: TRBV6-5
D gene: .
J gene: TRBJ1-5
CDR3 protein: ASSNRVNQPQH

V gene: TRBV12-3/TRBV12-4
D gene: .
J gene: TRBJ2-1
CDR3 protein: ASGITADVYNEQF

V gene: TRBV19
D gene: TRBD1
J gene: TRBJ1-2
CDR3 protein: ASSMVVRGQGYT

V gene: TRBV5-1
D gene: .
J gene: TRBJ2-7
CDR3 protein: ASSLQPGAPEQY

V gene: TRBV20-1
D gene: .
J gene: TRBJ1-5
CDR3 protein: SAKHSNQPQH

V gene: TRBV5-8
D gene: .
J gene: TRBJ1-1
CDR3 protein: ASSLFRRTMNTEAF

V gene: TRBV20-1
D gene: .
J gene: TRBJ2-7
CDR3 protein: SAPTRAVLYEQY

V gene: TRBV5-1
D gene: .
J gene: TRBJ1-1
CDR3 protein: ASSLVTGRAAF

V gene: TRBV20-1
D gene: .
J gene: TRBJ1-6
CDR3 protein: SARGDGNSPLH

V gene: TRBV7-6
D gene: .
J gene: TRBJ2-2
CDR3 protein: ASSLAGGTGELF

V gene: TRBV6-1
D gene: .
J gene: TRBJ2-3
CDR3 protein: ASSDTARGTDTQY

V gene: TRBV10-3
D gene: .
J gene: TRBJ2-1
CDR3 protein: AISESVEAGKVDEQF

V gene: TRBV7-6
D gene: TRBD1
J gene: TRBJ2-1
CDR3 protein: ASSLRDRDTYNEQF

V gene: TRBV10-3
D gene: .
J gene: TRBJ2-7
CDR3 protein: AISESREVYEQY

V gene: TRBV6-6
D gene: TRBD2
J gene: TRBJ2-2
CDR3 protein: ASTSGRATGELF

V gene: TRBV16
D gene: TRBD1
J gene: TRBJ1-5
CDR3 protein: ASSLQGAGQPQH

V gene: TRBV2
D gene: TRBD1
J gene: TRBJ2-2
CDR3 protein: ASSGSQGAGELF

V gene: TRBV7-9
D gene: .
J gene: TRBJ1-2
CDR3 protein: ASSLGGGSPNYGYT

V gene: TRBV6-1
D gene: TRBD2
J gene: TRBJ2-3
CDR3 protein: ASSEKLAGTDTQY

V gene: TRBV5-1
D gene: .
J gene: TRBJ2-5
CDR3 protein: ASSSGSRQETQY

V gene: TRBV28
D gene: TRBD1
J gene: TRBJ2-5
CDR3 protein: ASSRDSNQETQY

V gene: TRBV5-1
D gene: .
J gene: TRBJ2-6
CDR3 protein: ASSLITGANVLT

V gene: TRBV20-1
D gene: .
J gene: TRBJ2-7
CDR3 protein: SARDPGYEQY